This paragraph covers one T cell receptor (beta chain) sequence. This specimen comes from a study of OX40 agonist ivuxolimab in advanced cancers. In the study overall: Dosing consisted of intravenous ivuxolimab at 0.01 to 10 mg/kg every 2 weeks.

V lost 1 base and J 6 bases, leaving 7 bases between the germline ends. The CDR3 is 13 residues long. The V gene's germline CDR1 is SGHRS and CDR2 YFSETQ. Assay used: immunoSEQ multiplex PCR; TCRdb lists only in-frame clones, some missing. Here the sample spans some 60,000 clones, more than 80% being singletons. This specimen was CD4+ or CD8+ T cells sorted from blood, taken in a trial of the OX40 agonist ivuxolimab. The genes are TRBV5-1 and TRBJ1-4; D gene ambiguous. This clonotype originated in an adult with an advanced solid tumor such as melanoma, head and neck, liver or kidney cancer. The CDR3 region has the DNA TGCGCCAGCAGCTTGAGGAGGGATGAAAAACTGTTTTTT. Its protein is CASSLRRDEKLFF. The full variable domain, completed using reference TRBV5-1 and TRBJ1-4, is KAGVTQTPRYLIKTRGQQVTLSCSPISGHRSVSWYQQTPGQGLQFLFEYFSETQRNKGNFPGRFSGRQFSNSRSEMNVSTLELGDSALYLCASSLRRDEKLFFGSGTQLSVL.